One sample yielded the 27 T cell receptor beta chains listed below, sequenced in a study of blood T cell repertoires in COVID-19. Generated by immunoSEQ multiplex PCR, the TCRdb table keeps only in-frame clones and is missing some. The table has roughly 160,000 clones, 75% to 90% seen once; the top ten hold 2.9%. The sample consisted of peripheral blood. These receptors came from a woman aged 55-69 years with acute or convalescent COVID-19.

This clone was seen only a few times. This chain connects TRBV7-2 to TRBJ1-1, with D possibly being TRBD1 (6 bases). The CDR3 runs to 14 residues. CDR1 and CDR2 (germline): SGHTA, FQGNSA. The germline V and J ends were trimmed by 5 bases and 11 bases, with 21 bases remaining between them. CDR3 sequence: CASSALDSPRVAFF. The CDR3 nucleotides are TGTGCCAGCAGCGCCCTGGACAGCCCAAGGGTTGCTTTCTTT.

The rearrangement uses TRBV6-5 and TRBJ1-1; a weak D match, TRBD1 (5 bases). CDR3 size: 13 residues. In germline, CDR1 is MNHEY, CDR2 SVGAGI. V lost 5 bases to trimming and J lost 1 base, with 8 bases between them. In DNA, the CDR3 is TGTGCCAGCAGTAGACAGCAGAACACTGAAGCTTTCTTT. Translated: CASSRQQNTEAFF.

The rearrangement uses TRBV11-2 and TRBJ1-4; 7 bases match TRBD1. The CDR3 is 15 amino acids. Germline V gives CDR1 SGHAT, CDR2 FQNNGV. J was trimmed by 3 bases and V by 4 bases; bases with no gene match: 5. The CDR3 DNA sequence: TGTGCCAGCAGCTCTGGGACAGTCCCTAATGAAAAACTGTTTTTT. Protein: CASSSGTVPNEKLFF.

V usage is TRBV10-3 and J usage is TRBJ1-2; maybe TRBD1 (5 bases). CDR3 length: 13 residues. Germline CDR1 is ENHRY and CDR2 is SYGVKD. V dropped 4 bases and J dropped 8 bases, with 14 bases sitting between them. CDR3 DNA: TGTGCCATCAGTGGATCCTGGGGGGAAGGCTACACCTTC. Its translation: CAISGSWGEGYTF.

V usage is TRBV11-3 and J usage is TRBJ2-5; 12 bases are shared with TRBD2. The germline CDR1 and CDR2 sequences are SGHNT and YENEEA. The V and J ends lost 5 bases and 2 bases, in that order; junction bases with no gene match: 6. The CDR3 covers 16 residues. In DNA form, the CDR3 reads TGTGCCAGCAGCGTGTCTAGCGGGGGGGTACAAGAGACCCAGTACTTC. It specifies CASSVSSGGVQETQYF.

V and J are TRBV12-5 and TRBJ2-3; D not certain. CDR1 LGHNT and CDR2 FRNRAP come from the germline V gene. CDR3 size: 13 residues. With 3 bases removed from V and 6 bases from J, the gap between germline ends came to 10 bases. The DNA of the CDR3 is TGTGCTAGTGGTTTCTACGCTGTGGATACGCAGTATTTT. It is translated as CASGFYAVDTQYF.

CDR3 amino acids: CASSPPRDIRGNQPQHF. CDR3 DNA: TGCGCCAGCAGCCCCCCCCGCGACATCAGGGGCAATCAGCCCCAGCATTTT. V and J are TRBV4-1 and TRBJ1-5; D may be TRBD1 (5 bases). Germline V lookup: CDR1 MGHRA, CDR2 YSYEKL. This CDR3 comprises 17 residues. Trimming took off 4 bases at V and 2 bases at J, with 18 bases between the two ends.

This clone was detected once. The CDR3 region is CASSPSPQGGTDTQYF. For the CDR3, the DNA is TGTGCCAGCAGCCCGAGTCCCCAGGGCGGCACAGATACGCAGTATTTT. The gene calls are TRBV9 and TRBJ2-3; D possibly corresponds to TRBD1 (5 bases). The CDR3 loop spans 16 amino acids. Germline CDR1 reads SGDLS; CDR2 reads YYNGEE. The V gene lost 4 bases and the J gene lost 1 base, with 16 bases spanning the gap.

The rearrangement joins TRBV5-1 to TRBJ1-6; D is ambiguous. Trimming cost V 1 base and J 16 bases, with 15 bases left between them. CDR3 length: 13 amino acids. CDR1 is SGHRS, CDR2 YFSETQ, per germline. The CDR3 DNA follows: TGCGCCAGCAGCTTGAGGGAGGGCCCTACTCTCCACTTT. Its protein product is CASSLREGPTLHF.

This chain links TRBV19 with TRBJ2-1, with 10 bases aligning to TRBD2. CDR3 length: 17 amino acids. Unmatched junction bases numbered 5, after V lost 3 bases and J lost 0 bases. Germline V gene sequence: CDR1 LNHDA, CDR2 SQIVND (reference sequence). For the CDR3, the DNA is TGTGCCAGTAGTATTCTTCCTAGCGGGGGCTCCTACAATGAGCAGTTCTTC. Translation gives CASSILPSGGSYNEQFF.

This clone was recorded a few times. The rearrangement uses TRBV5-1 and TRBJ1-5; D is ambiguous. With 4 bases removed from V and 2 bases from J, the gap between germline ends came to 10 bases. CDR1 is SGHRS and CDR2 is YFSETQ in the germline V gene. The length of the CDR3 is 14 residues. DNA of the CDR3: TGCGCCAGCAGCCTGGACGCGGGCAATCAGCCCCAGCATTTT. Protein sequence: CASSLDAGNQPQHF. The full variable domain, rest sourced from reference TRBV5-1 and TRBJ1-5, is KAGVTQTPRYLIKTRGQQVTLSCSPISGHRSVSWYQQTPGQGLQFLFEYFSETQRNKGNFPGRFSGRQFSNSRSEMNVSTLELGDSALYLCASSLDAGNQPQHFGDGTRLSIL.

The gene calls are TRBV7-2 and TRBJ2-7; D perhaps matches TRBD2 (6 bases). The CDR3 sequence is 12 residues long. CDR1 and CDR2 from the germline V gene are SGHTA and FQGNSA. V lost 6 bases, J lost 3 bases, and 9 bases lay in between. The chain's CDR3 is CASSRDFYEQYF. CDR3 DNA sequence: TGTGCCAGCAGTCGGGACTTCTACGAGCAGTACTTC.

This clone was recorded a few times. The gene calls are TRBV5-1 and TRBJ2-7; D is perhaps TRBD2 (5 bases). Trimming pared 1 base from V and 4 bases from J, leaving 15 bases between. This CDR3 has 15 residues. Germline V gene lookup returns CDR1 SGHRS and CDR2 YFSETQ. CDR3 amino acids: CASSLQLDKQYEQYF. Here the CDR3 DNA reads TGCGCCAGCAGCTTGCAACTAGATAAACAATACGAGCAGTACTTC.

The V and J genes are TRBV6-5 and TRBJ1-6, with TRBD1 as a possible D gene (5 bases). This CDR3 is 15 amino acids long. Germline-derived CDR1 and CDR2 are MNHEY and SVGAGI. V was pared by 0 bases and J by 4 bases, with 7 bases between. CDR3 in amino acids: CASSYSGGYNSPLHF. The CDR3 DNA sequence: TGTGCCAGCAGTTACTCGGGGGGGTATAATTCACCCCTCCACTTT.

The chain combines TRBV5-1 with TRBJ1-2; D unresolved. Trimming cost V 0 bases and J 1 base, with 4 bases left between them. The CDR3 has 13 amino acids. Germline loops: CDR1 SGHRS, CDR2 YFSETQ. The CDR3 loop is CASSLDGNYGYTF. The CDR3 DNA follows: TGCGCCAGCAGCTTGGACGGTAACTATGGCTACACCTTC.

CDR3 sequence reads: CASSRGSGQGATGELFF. CDR3 in DNA: TGTGCCAGTAGTAGAGGATCCGGACAGGGGGCCACCGGGGAGCTGTTTTTT. This chain uses TRBV19 with TRBJ2-2, with TRBD1 matching over 11 bases. The CDR3 sequence is 17 residues long. CDR1 and CDR2 from the germline V gene are LNHDA and SQIVND (reference sequence). V dropped 4 bases and J dropped 4; count of bases not matched to a gene: 8. The variable domain in full, with the rest retrieved from reference TRBV19 and TRBJ2-2, is DGGITQSPKYLFRKEGQNVTLSCEQNLNHDAMYWYRQDPGQGLRLIYYSQIVNDFQKGDIAEGYSVSREKKESFPLTVTSAQKNPTAFYLCASSRGSGQGATGELFFGEGSRLTVL.

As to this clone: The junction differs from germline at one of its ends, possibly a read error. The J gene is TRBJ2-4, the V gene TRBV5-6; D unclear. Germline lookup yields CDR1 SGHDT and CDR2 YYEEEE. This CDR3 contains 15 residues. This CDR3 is CASNLGQVTADIQYF. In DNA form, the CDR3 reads TGTGCCAGCAACTTGGGCCAGGTGACGGCAGACATTCAGTACTTC.

The CDR3 here is CASSPTTGNEQYF. The DNA for the CDR3 is TGTGCCAGCTCACCAACGACAGGGAACGAGCAGTACTTC. This chain links TRBV18 with TRBJ2-7, with 7 bases identical to TRBD1. CDR1 is KGHSH and CDR2 is LQKENI in the germline V gene. The V and J ends lost 2 bases and 5 bases, in that order; junction bases with no gene match: 3. CDR3 length: 13 residues.

This CDR3 is CASSWRARGVNTGELFF. The CDR3 DNA reads TGTGCCAGCAGCTGGAGGGCGCGGGGGGTTAACACCGGGGAGCTGTTTTTT. This sequence joins TRBV11-2 and TRBJ2-2, with 8 bases fitting TRBD2. The CDR3 length is 17 residues. V was clipped by 4 bases and J by 2 bases; unmatched bases: 9. CDR1 is SGHAT, CDR2 FQNNGV, per germline.

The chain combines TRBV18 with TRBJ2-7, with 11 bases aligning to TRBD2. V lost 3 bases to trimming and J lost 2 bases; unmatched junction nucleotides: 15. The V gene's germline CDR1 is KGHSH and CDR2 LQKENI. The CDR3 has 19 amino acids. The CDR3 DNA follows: TGTGCCAGCTCACCCTCGGGTAGACTAGCGGGGACCCGGCCCTACGAGCAGTACTTC. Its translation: CASSPSGRLAGTRPYEQYF.

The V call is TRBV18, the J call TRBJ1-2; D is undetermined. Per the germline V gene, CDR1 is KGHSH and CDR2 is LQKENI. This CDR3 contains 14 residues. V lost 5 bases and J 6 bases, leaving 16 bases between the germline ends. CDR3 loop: CASSTSEGMDGYTF. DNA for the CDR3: TGTGCCAGCTCAACCTCGGAGGGTATGGATGGCTACACCTTC.

This chain's CDR3 is CASSRGTVEETQYF. The CDR3 bases are TGTGCCAGTAGTAGAGGGACAGTAGAAGAGACCCAGTACTTC. The V and J genes are TRBV19 and TRBJ2-5; 7 positions agree with TRBD1. The CDR3 has 14 amino acids. The J segment lost 3 bases and the V segment lost 4 bases, leaving 5 bases of the junction unmatched. Germline assignment: CDR1 LNHDA and CDR2 SQIVND (reference sequence).

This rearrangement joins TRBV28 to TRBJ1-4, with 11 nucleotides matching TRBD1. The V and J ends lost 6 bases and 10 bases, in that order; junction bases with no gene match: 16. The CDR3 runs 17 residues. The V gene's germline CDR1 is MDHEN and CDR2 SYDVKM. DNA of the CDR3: TGTGCCAGCAGGGGATACGGGACAGGGGGGAAGGTGGGAAAACTGTTTTTT. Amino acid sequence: CASRGYGTGGKVGKLFF.

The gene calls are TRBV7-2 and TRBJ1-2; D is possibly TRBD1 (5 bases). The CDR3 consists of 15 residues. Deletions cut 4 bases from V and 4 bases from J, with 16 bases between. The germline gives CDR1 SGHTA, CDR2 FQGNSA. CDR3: CASSSQTGQGYGYTF. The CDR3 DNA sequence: TGTGCCAGCAGCTCCCAGACCGGGCAGGGCTATGGCTACACCTTC.

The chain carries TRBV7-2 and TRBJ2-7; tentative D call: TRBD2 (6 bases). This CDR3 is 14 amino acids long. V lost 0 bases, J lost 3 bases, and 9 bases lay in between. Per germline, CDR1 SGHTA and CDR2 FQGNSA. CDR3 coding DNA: TGTGCCAGCAGCTTAGCGGTAGCGGACTACGAGCAGTACTTC. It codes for CASSLAVADYEQYF.

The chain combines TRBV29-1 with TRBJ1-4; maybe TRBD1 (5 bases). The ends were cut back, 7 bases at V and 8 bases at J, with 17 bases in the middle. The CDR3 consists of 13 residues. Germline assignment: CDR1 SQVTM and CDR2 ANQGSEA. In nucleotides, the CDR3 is TGCAGCGGGCTCGGGCAGGGATTAGAAAAACTGTTTTTT. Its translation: CSGLGQGLEKLFF. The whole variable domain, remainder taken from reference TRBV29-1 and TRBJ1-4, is SAVISQKPSRDICQRGTSLTIQCQVDSQVTMMFWYRQQPGQSLTLIATANQGSEATYESGFVIDKFPISRPNLTFSTLTVSNMSPEDSSIYLCSGLGQGLEKLFFGSGTQLSVL.

CDR3 bases: TGTGCCAGCAGTGACAGGGGGCTTGGGGCCAATCAGCCCCAGCATTTT. Translation: CASSDRGLGANQPQHF. The chain couples TRBV2 to TRBJ1-5, with 8 nucleotides matching TRBD1. This CDR3 comprises 16 residues. The ends lost 3 bases at V and 3 bases at J; junction bases unmatched: 7. The V gene's germline CDR1 is SNHLY and CDR2 FYNNEI.